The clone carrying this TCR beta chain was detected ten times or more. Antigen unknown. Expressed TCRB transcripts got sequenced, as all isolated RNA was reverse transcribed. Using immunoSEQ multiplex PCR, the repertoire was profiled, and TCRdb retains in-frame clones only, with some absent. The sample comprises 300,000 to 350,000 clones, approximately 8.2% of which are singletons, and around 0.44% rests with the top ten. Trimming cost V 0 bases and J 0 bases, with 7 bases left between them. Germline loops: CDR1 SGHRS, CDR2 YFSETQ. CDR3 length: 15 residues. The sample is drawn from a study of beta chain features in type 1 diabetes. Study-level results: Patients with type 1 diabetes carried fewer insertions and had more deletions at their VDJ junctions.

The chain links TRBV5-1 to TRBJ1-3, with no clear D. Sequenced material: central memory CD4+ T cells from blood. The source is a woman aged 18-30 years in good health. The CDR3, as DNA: TGCGCCAGCAGCTTGGGTACAGACTCTGGAAACACCATATATTTT. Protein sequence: CASSLGTDSGNTIYF.